These 30 T cell receptor beta chains came from one sample sequenced in a study of patients and donors after allogeneic stem cell transplantation. MiXCR was run by TCRdb on the RT-PCR reads, yielding one entry per CDR3 protein. The data hold over 130,000 distinct CDR3 sequences, with about two fifths observed a single time. Sequences were obtained from blood, either unsorted or a sorted T cell fraction (not recorded which). These receptors originate from a human donor who was either an allogeneic HSCT recipient or a stem cell or donor lymphocyte infusion donor (not recorded which). It is not recorded whose cells these are; they may come from a transplant donor.

J is TRBJ2-3 and V is TRBV12-3 or TRBV12-4, with D possibly matching TRBD2 (5 bases). The CDR3 length is 15 residues. V shed 0 bases and J shed 8 bases, with 15 bases lying between them. CDR3 nucleotide sequence: TGTGCCAGCAGTTTAGCGGAGGAAGGGCTGGGTACGCAGTATTTT. This encodes CASSLAEEGLGTQYF.

The V call is TRBV28, the J call TRBJ1-2, with TRBD1 as a possible D gene (6 bases). The CDR3 runs 17 residues. Germline CDR1 is MDHEN and CDR2 is SYDVKM. The V end lost 1 base, the J end lost 6 bases, and 21 bases lay between the germline ends. The CDR3 sequence: CASSLSRPQGRGDGYTF. CDR3 nucleotides: TGTGCCAGCAGTTTATCCCGTCCCCAGGGGCGGGGGGATGGCTACACCTTC.

V and J are TRBV28 and TRBJ1-6, with 7 bases matching TRBD1. This CDR3 has 15 amino acids. Germline lookup yields CDR1 MDHEN and CDR2 SYDVKM. V lost 6 bases to trimming and J lost 6 bases; unmatched junction nucleotides: 8. CDR3 in DNA: TGTGCCAGCAGACACAGCGCAGGGGGTAATTCACCCCTCCACTTT. Protein product: CASRHSAGGNSPLHF.

This sequence joins TRBV15 and TRBJ2-2; D remains unclear. V shed 0 bases and J shed 9 bases, with 8 bases lying between them. The germline V gene encodes CDR1 LNHNV and CDR2 YYDKDF (reference sequence). The CDR3 has 13 residues. The CDR3 nucleotides are TGTGCCACCAGCAGAGAAGAACTAAGGGAGCTGTTTTTT. The encoded protein is CATSREELRELFF.

The chain links TRBV2 to TRBJ1-1, with D possibly being TRBD1 (5 bases). V was shortened by 0 bases and J by 7 bases, with 18 bases between the two germline ends. The CDR3 loop spans 16 amino acids. Germline CDR1 is SNHLY and CDR2 is FYNNEI. The chain's CDR3 is CASSEAGRGESIEAFF. The CDR3 DNA sequence: TGTGCCAGCAGTGAAGCGGGCCGGGGGGAAAGTATTGAAGCTTTCTTT.

This clonotype has a handful of counts. The genes are TRBV2 and TRBJ2-3; D unclear. Trimming removed 5 bases at V and 7 bases at J, with 13 bases between. CDR1 and CDR2 from the germline V gene are SNHLY and FYNNEI. The CDR3 is made up of 13 amino acids. CDR3: CASSITLTNTQYF. DNA of the CDR3: TGTGCCAGCAGTATTACGTTGACAAATACGCAGTATTTT.

This clonotype was counted at least ten times. This chain joins TRBV4-1 and TRBJ1-1, with D possibly TRBD1 on 5 matching bases. The CDR3 extends over 15 amino acids. The V gene lost 4 bases and the J gene lost 5 bases, with 17 bases spanning the gap. Germline CDR1 and CDR2: MGHRA and YSYEKL. CDR3 nucleotides: TGCGCCAGCAGCCCAATGGGGACCCAGGATACTGAAGCTTTCTTT. It codes for CASSPMGTQDTEAFF.

The chain has TRBV5-1 and TRBJ2-1; weak D call: TRBD1 (6 bases). This CDR3 comprises 15 residues. Germline values: CDR1 SGHRS, CDR2 YFSETQ. The V gene lost 0 bases and the J gene lost 2 bases, with 9 bases spanning the gap. The CDR3 DNA follows: TGCGCCAGCAGCTTGGACAGGGCCCCCTACAATGAGCAGTTCTTC. Translation: CASSLDRAPYNEQFF. The entire variable domain, with the rest obtained from reference TRBV5-1 and TRBJ2-1, is as follows: KAGVTQTPRYLIKTRGQQVTLSCSPISGHRSVSWYQQTPGQGLQFLFEYFSETQRNKGNFPGRFSGRQFSNSRSEMNVSTLELGDSALYLCASSLDRAPYNEQFFGPGTRLTVL.

This clonotype was detected only a few times. The chain joins TRBV14 to TRBJ1-2; D may be TRBD1 (5 bases). The CDR3 runs to 14 residues. Germline V gene data show CDR1 as SGHDN and CDR2 as FVKESK. Between the trimmed V and J ends, which lost 4 bases and 7 bases, there was a span of 16 bases. The CDR3 region has the DNA TGTGCCAGCAGCCCCGGGACCGTAGGCCGTGGCTACACCTTC. Residues: CASSPGTVGRGYTF.

In this sample, this clonotype turned up a few times. CDR3 coding DNA: TGTGCCAGCAGTTTACAGGGGCCTTTATTCCGAAATTCACCCCTCCACTTT. It yields the protein CASSLQGPLFRNSPLHF. J is TRBJ1-6 and V is TRBV6-5; 7 nucleotides agree with TRBD1. Germline V gene data show CDR1 as MNHEY and CDR2 as SVGAGI. Losses at the gene ends were 4 bases for V and 7 bases for J; bases not matched to a gene: 13. The CDR3 length is 17 residues.

In this sample, this clonotype turned up a few times. V usage is TRBV6-1 and J usage is TRBJ1-1; 7 bases are shared with TRBD1. The V and J ends lost 8 bases and 1 base, in that order; junction bases with no gene match: 7. Germline V gives CDR1 MNHNS, CDR2 SASEGT. This CDR3 region has 14 residues. In nucleotides, the CDR3 is TGTGCCAGCGGATCCAGGGGGGAGAACACTGAAGCTTTCTTT. The encoded protein is CASGSRGENTEAFF.

The chain employs TRBV24-1 and TRBJ1-1; D is unresolved. The CDR3 is made up of 14 amino acids. Trimming removed 4 bases at V and 2 bases at J, with 10 bases between. From germline, CDR1 is KGHDR and CDR2 SFDVKD. This CDR3 is CATSDGGRNTEAFF. The CDR3 region has the DNA TGTGCCACCAGTGACGGAGGGCGTAACACTGAAGCTTTCTTT.

There are a few counts of this clonotype. This chain joins TRBV18 and TRBJ2-1, with D tentatively TRBD1 (5 bases). Trimming took off 4 bases at V and 10 bases at J, with 14 bases between the two ends. Germline V CDR1 and CDR2: KGHSH, LQKENI. The CDR3 contains 13 residues. CDR3 region: CASSRSQAAEQFF. DNA for the CDR3: TGTGCCAGCTCACGATCACAGGCTGCCGAGCAGTTCTTC.

J is TRBJ2-3 and V is TRBV3-1; 9 nucleotides line up with TRBD2. The CDR3 length is 17 residues. J was trimmed by 1 base and V by 5 bases; bases with no gene match: 10. The germline CDR1 and CDR2 sequences are LGHDT and YNNKEL (reference sequence). The CDR3 DNA reads TGTGCCAGCAGCAACCGGGCTAGCGGGGTAGGCACAGATACGCAGTATTTT. It encodes CASSNRASGVGTDTQYF.

This clonotype is termed medium-sized (0.01 to 0.1%). The chain couples TRBV29-1 to TRBJ1-4, with D possibly matching TRBD1 (5 bases). This CDR3 is built from 14 residues. V dropped 5 bases and J dropped 8 bases, with 18 bases sitting between them. Germline V gene sequence: CDR1 SQVTM, CDR2 ANQGSEA. In nucleotides, the CDR3 is TGCAGCGTTTCAACCCAGGGTTCGGCGGAAAAACTGTTTTTT. Its translation: CSVSTQGSAEKLFF.

The rearrangement links TRBV5-1 to TRBJ2-6; 9 bases align to TRBD1. Trimming took 1 base from V and 0 from J; bases not matched to a gene: 5. CDR1 is SGHRS, CDR2 YFSETQ, per germline. The CDR3 contains 18 residues. CDR3 DNA sequence: TGCGCCAGCAGCTTGAGCCCGGGACAGGGCTCTGGGGCCAACGTCCTGACTTTC. Amino acids: CASSLSPGQGSGANVLTF.

This clonotype was seen more than once but under ten times. V usage is TRBV7-8 and J usage is TRBJ1-2, with D possibly TRBD1 on 5 matching bases. The CDR3 is made up of 13 amino acids. With 5 bases removed from V and 4 bases from J, the gap between germline ends came to 11 bases. CDR1 is SGHVS, CDR2 FQNEAQ, per germline. CDR3 amino acids: CASSTSGGYGYTF. CDR3 nucleotide sequence: TGTGCCAGCAGCACCTCGGGGGGCTATGGCTACACCTTC.

In this sample, this clonotype turned up a few times. The J gene is TRBJ1-2, the V gene TRBV12-3 or TRBV12-4; D ambiguous. V was pared by 2 bases and J by 2 bases, with 6 bases between. This CDR3 is built from 13 residues. CDR3 in DNA: TGTGCCAGCAGTTTATTGACCAACTATGGCTACACCTTC. This translates into CASSLLTNYGYTF.

This sequence joins TRBV6-1 and TRBJ2-5; unclear D gene. The CDR3 runs to 12 residues. Germline loops: CDR1 MNHNS, CDR2 SASEGT. Trimming removed 2 bases at V and 4 bases at J, with 5 bases between. Written as DNA, the CDR3 is TGTGCCAGCAGTGAAAATAGAGAGACCCAGTACTTC. Protein: CASSENRETQYF.

In this sample, this clonotype turned up many times. The chain carries TRBV5-5 and TRBJ1-1; D remains unclear. The CDR3 contains 14 residues. Trimming left V 0 bases short and J 1 base short, with 7 bases between. Germline V CDR1 and CDR2: SGHKS, YYEKEE (reference sequence). CDR3 sequence reads: CASSLEPGNTEAFF. The CDR3, as DNA: TGTGCCAGCAGCTTGGAGCCGGGGAACACTGAAGCTTTCTTT.

There are a few counts of this clonotype. This sequence joins TRBV7-9 and TRBJ2-7; tentatively, D is TRBD1 (8 bases). Trimming pared 5 bases from V and 3 bases from J, leaving 29 bases between. CDR3 length equals 19 residues. Germline V gene data show CDR1 as SEHNR and CDR2 as FQNEAQ (reference sequence). CDR3 residues: CASSLLQGGVPIPFYEQYV. Here the CDR3 DNA reads TGTGCCAGCAGCCTCCTACAGGGGGGGGTTCCTATCCCCTTCTACGAGCAGTACGTC.

This clonotype was observed a handful of times. The V gene is TRBV4-3, the J gene TRBJ1-6; the match to TRBD1 covers 8 bases. The J segment lost 7 bases and the V segment lost 0 bases, leaving 8 bases of the junction unmatched. The CDR3 runs to 17 residues. CDR1 is LGHNA, CDR2 YSLEER, per germline. The CDR3 here is CASSQDPRDRNNSPLHF. The CDR3 DNA sequence: TGCGCCAGCAGCCAAGATCCGAGGGACAGGAACAATTCACCCCTCCACTTT.

In the case of this clonotype: A read error may produce the germline difference seen at one junction end. V gene TRBV7-8 combines with J gene TRBJ1-2, with a possible D match to TRBD1 (5 bases). The germline CDR1 and CDR2 sequences are SGHVS and FQNEAQ. The CDR3 is made up of 16 amino acids. This CDR3 is CASSLAGREGLYAYTF. CDR3 sequence (DNA): TGTGCCAGCAGCTTAGCGGGGAGGGAGGGACTCTATGCCTACACCTTC.

V usage is TRBV4-3 and J usage is TRBJ1-6, with D possibly TRBD1 on 6 matching bases. Trimming took off 1 base at V and 7 bases at J, with 23 bases between the two ends. CDR3 length equals 19 residues. From germline, CDR1 is LGHNA and CDR2 YSLEER. This CDR3 reads CASSQVNWAGDRQNSPLHF. The DNA for the CDR3 is TGCGCCAGCAGCCAAGTTAATTGGGCAGGGGATAGGCAGAATTCACCCCTCCACTTT.

The chain couples TRBV5-1 to TRBJ1-1; D is possibly TRBD1 (6 bases). This CDR3 region has 14 residues. Germline values: CDR1 SGHRS, CDR2 YFSETQ. V lost 1 base, J lost 4 bases, and 11 bases lay in between. The CDR3 here is CASSLTGKGTEAFF. DNA for the CDR3: TGCGCCAGCAGCTTGACAGGGAAGGGCACTGAAGCTTTCTTT.

The rearrangement links TRBV6-2 or TRBV6-3 to TRBJ1-1; D not certain. The CDR3 is made up of 14 amino acids. Germline CDR1 MNHEY, CDR2 SVGEGT. The V end was cut by 5 bases, the J end by 2 bases, with 12 bases between. The CDR3: CASSTRRANTEAFF. The CDR3 DNA sequence: TGTGCCAGCAGTACGAGGCGAGCTAACACTGAAGCTTTCTTT.

This chain links TRBV12-3 or TRBV12-4 with TRBJ1-3; no firm D call. The CDR3 is made up of 15 amino acids. Trimming left V 3 bases short and J 0 bases short, with 9 bases between. This CDR3 reads CASSLYAASGNTIYF. The CDR3 DNA sequence: TGTGCCAGCAGTTTGTATGCCGCCTCTGGAAACACCATATATTTT.

This clonotype occurred a few times. The chain combines TRBV5-5 with TRBJ2-2; perhaps TRBD1 as D (6 bases). The germline gives CDR1 SGHKS, CDR2 YYEKEE (reference sequence). V lost 1 base, J lost 6 bases, and 13 bases lay in between. The CDR3 consists of 15 residues. The CDR3 region is CASSLLGAWAGELFF. The CDR3 nucleotides are TGTGCCAGCAGCTTGCTGGGGGCATGGGCCGGGGAGCTGTTTTTT.

The table lists this clonotype with a few counts. The J gene is TRBJ1-5, the V gene TRBV6-6; D gene ambiguous. CDR3 length equals 15 residues. Germline CDR1 MNHNY, CDR2 SVGAGI (reference sequence). V was clipped by 6 bases and J by 4 bases, with 16 bases between them. The CDR3 sequence is CASSPRAVGNQPQHF. In DNA, the CDR3 is TGTGCCAGCAGCCCTCGGGCAGTAGGTAATCAGCCCCAGCATTTT.

The chain combines TRBV7-9 with TRBJ1-6; D possibly corresponds to TRBD1 (5 bases). Germline values: CDR1 SEHNR, CDR2 FQNEAQ (reference sequence). The CDR3 consists of 15 residues. V lost 4 bases and J 8 bases, leaving 15 bases between the germline ends. The CDR3 region is CASSYEGVPDSPLHF. The CDR3 DNA reads TGTGCCAGCAGCTACGAAGGGGTGCCCGATTCACCCCTCCACTTT.